These T cell receptor beta chains were read from a single sample in a study of blood T cells in healthy people across ages. Each CDR3 protein gets one entry after TCRdb re-called the 5' RACE reads with MiXCR. The data contain around 1.5 million distinct CDR3 sequences, 55% to 75% of them seen just once; the ten biggest clones take up 6.7%. Sequenced input: blood. The receptors originated from a man aged 18-30 years in good health. The CDR3 runs from the conserved cysteine through the conserved F or W. The D gene is left open where the match is weak. Clone size is not always given. Where it is, it says once, few, many or a class for expanded clones.

V gene: TRBV5-4
D gene: TRBD2
J gene: TRBJ2-1
clone size: -
CDR3 protein: CASSFRGGANEQFF
CDR3 DNA: TGTGCCAGCAGCTTTCGCGGGGGGGCCAATGAGCAGTTCTTC

V gene: TRBV28
D gene: -
J gene: TRBJ1-4
clone size: many
CDR3 protein: CASSKTESGPEKLFF
CDR3 DNA: TGTGCCAGCAGCAAGACAGAATCGGGGCCGGAAAAACTGTTTTTT

V gene: TRBV6-2/TRBV6-3
D gene: TRBD2
J gene: TRBJ2-2
clone size: -
CDR3 protein: CASSYSIQRGWTGELFF
CDR3 DNA: TGTGCCAGCAGTTACTCGATCCAGCGGGGGTGGACCGGGGAGCTGTTTTTT

V gene: TRBV2
D gene: TRBD1
J gene: TRBJ2-1
clone size: -
CDR3 protein: CASDPGQVYNEQFF
CDR3 DNA: TGTGCCAGTGATCCGGGACAGGTCTACAATGAGCAGTTCTTC

V gene: TRBV20-1
D gene: TRBD1
J gene: TRBJ2-7
clone size: -
CDR3 protein: CSARDLSPGQLYEQYF
CDR3 DNA: TGCAGTGCTAGAGACTTATCGCCGGGACAGCTCTACGAGCAGTACTTC

V gene: TRBV10-3
D gene: TRBD1
J gene: TRBJ2-7
clone size: few
CDR3 protein: CAIQTGRYEQYF
CDR3 DNA: TGTGCCATCCAGACAGGGCGCTACGAGCAGTACTTC

V gene: TRBV13
D gene: -
J gene: TRBJ2-7
clone size: -
CDR3 protein: CASSLDSDYEQYF
CDR3 DNA: TGTGCCAGCAGCTTAGACAGCGACTACGAGCAGTACTTC

V gene: TRBV19
D gene: -
J gene: TRBJ1-2
clone size: -
CDR3 protein: CASGVKGGGYTF
CDR3 DNA: TGTGCCAGTGGGGTTAAAGGCGGCGGCTACACCTTC

V gene: TRBV7-9
D gene: -
J gene: TRBJ2-4
clone size: -
CDR3 protein: CASSSTGREENIQYF
CDR3 DNA: TGTGCCAGCAGCTCGACGGGCAGGGAGGAAAACATTCAGTACTTC

V gene: TRBV27
D gene: -
J gene: TRBJ1-6
clone size: -
CDR3 protein: CASSLSAGFDSPLHF
CDR3 DNA: TGTGCCAGCAGTTTATCGGCAGGGTTTGATTCACCCCTCCACTTT

V gene: TRBV5-1
D gene: -
J gene: TRBJ2-5
clone size: -
CDR3 protein: CASSLEGRQETQYF
CDR3 DNA: TGTGCCAGCAGCTTAGAAGGCAGGCAAGAGACCCAGTACTTC